This entry describes one T cell receptor (beta chain). This clone came up a few times. The antigen it recognizes is unknown. Base qualities are not at hand, and no much larger clone is one base apart. Library preparation used the immunoSEQ multiplex PCR assay. Drawn from immuneACCESS, this table holds only the in-frame rearrangements with V and J called that TCRdb kept. Clones are partly lost; checked studies trace under half to an unresolved V gene and leave the rest unexplained. The sample yields more than 550,000 clones; more than 70% were counted once. Clones ranked in the top ten supply under 0.01% of the sample. The sample belongs to a study of shared T cell receptors in the human thymus (dated by TCRdb to the early 2020s). For the study in its entirety: The study examined how the human thymus generates shared, self-reactive T-cell receptor alpha chains.

Taken from cysteine to phenylalanine, the CDR3 has 19 residues. Only the CDR3 part of the read is kept: 57 bases, read in frame from the first base. CDR1 is given as MDHEN and CDR2 as SYDVKM, both from the germline V gene. V loses 2 bases of germline sequence and J loses 1 base, and the interval between the two ends is 24 bases. The same sample was also used in a study of human thymus T cells. The second study's authors report: Immunologically healthy infants undergoing open corrective cardiac surgery for congenital heart defects in Finland were used as donors. The thymus tissue came from surgical resects taken out during corrective cardiac surgery. Biased V and J gene segment usage appeared to be present in both thymic and peripheral blood repertoires. The related research reported highly overlapping thymic TCR repertoires among unrelated individuals. TCR alpha and beta repertoires from roughly 8 infant thymus samples and a few related peripheral blood samples were characterized in the study. The cohort included about 6 male and two female infants, with donor ages spanning 7 to 244 days. After being mechanically released from the tissue, thymocytes were kept at -70 degrees C in pellets of about 10-32 million cells. Genomic DNA was extracted from frozen cell pellets with a QIAsymphony instrument. The immunoSEQ multiplex PCR assay was used to amplify the TCRB and TCRAD loci from a standardized quantity of quality-controlled genomic DNA. Amplicons spanned the V(D)J region at a length sufficient to cover the CDR3 and identify V and J genes. The amplicons were sequenced on an Illumina platform via the commercial immunoSEQ service. Primer bias and sequencing errors were corrected as previously described, and TCRAD and TCRB definitions were based on the IMGT database. Analysis of the repertoires was done with immunoSEQ Analyzer 3.0 and VDJTools and included basic statistics, V/J segment usage, diversity estimates, rarefaction and pairwise overlap. Diversity was estimated with Chao1, ChaoE, Efron-Thisted, Shannon and inverse Simpson indices, and also on datasets down-sampled to the smallest sample. For repertoire overlap, CDR3 nucleotide sequence, V gene and J gene had to match strictly, and clustering was done by Jaccard-based multidimensional scaling. On average, roughly 850,000 unique TCRB clonotypes were obtained from thymus samples, compared with roughly 89,000 from blood samples.

The sample taken for sequencing was thymocytes. The sequence joins TRBV28 to TRBJ2-7; TRBD2 could be the D gene, as 6 bases match. The source of this sequence is a boy under two years old with a congenital heart defect. Donor details come from another sample of the same person, matched by shared clones. The CDR3 amino acid sequence is: CASSLALPPAGRTSYEQYF. The sequenced DNA: TGTGCCAGCAGTTTAGCATTGCCTCCAGCGGGCAGGACGTCCTACGAGCAGTACTTC.